A selection of T cell receptor beta chains follows, all from one sample in a study of blood T cell repertoires in COVID-19. Clones were sequenced by immunoSEQ multiplex PCR, and TCRdb holds only the in-frame ones, with some missing. Of about 180,000 clones in the sample, 80% to 90% were seen once. The sequencing sample was made of PBMCs or T cells enriched from blood (not recorded which). The receptors shown here come from a woman aged 18 to 35 who had recovered from COVID-19. Each CDR3 is given with its conserved first and last residue. D genes are given only for firm matches. Size is omitted from some rows. Given values are once, few, many or a class for expanded clones.

D gene	V gene	J gene	clone size	CDR3 protein	CDR3 DNA
.	TRBV12-3/TRBV12-4	TRBJ1-5	.	CASSTFKHQPQHF	TGTGCCAGCAGCACATTTAAACATCAGCCCCAGCATTTT
.	TRBV27	TRBJ1-4	.	CASSLYTGATNEKLFF	TGTGCCAGCAGTTTATATACAGGCGCAACTAATGAAAAACTGTTTTTT
.	TRBV10-3	TRBJ2-1	.	CAISEFSGGPTDEQFF	TGTGCCATCAGTGAATTCTCTGGGGGCCCTACCGATGAGCAGTTCTTC
.	TRBV6-5	TRBJ2-1	.	CASSYSRRRNNEQFF	TGTGCCAGCAGTTACTCGAGGCGCAGAAACAATGAGCAGTTCTTC
.	TRBV10-3	TRBJ2-2	.	CAISQTSYTGELFF	TGTGCCATCAGCCAAACTAGTTACACCGGGGAGCTGTTTTTT
TRBD1	TRBV7-2	TRBJ1-2	.	CASSRTGREYGYTF	TGTGCCAGCAGCCGGACAGGGAGGGAGTATGGCTACACCTTC
TRBD1	TRBV6-5	TRBJ1-2	.	CASTTPGGGYTF	TGTGCCAGCACCACTCCAGGGGGTGGCTACACCTTC
TRBD2	TRBV5-1	TRBJ2-2	.	CASRSGTTNTGELFF	TGCGCCAGCCGATCCGGGACTACTAACACCGGGGAGCTGTTTTTT
TRBD1	TRBV5-1	TRBJ1-1	few	CASRTGEDTEAFF	TGCGCCAGCCGGACAGGGGAGGACACTGAAGCTTTCTTT
.	TRBV11-2	TRBJ2-7	.	CASSRLPGGLYEQYF	TGTGCCAGCAGCCGCCTTCCAGGGGGGTTGTACGAGCAGTACTTC
.	TRBV4-3	TRBJ1-6	.	CASSQVAEPYNSPLHF	TGCGCCAGCAGCCAAGTGGCCGAACCCTATAATTCACCCCTCCACTTT
TRBD1	TRBV3-1/TRBV3-2	TRBJ1-1	once	CASSRQGPMNTEAFF	TGTGCCAGCAGCCGACAGGGACCCATGAACACTGAAGCTTTCTTT
.	TRBV7-6	TRBJ1-4	.	CASSSKRGQGQSTNEKLFF	TGTGCCAGCAGCTCAAAACGTGGTCAGGGGCAATCAACTAATGAAAAACTGTTTTTT
.	TRBV4-2	TRBJ1-4	.	CASSQEFVSLNEKLFF	TGTGCCAGCAGCCAAGAATTTGTGAGCCTTAATGAAAAACTGTTTTTT
.	TRBV29-1	TRBJ2-5	.	CSVEAVRETQYF	TGCAGCGTTGAAGCTGTGAGGGAGACCCAGTACTTC
.	TRBV5-1	TRBJ2-1	.	CASSLGGGSNNEQFF	TGCGCCAGCAGCTTGGGTGGCGGGTCAAACAATGAGCAGTTCTTC
.	TRBV5-4	TRBJ1-3	.	CASSLFGGPTTRNTIYF	TGTGCCAGCAGCTTGTTCGGTGGGCCGACGACCAGAAACACCATATATTTT
TRBD1	TRBV13	TRBJ2-1	.	CASSSGQGGYNEQFF	TGTGCCAGCAGCTCGGGACAGGGGGGCTACAATGAGCAGTTCTTC
.	TRBV2	TRBJ2-1	.	CASSERLVYYNEQFF	TGTGCCAGCAGTGAGCGACTCGTCTACTACAATGAGCAGTTCTTC
.	TRBV6-5	TRBJ2-1	.	CASSYDAGTWDEQFF	TGTGCCAGCAGTTACGACGCGGGGACTTGGGATGAGCAGTTCTTC
.	TRBV3-1/TRBV3-2	TRBJ1-2	.	CASSQDYGVRGYTF	TGTGCCAGCAGCCAAGATTACGGGGTACGGGGCTACACCTTC
TRBD2	TRBV18	TRBJ2-3	.	CASSLSGGTDTQYF	TGTGCCAGCTCCCTTAGCGGGGGCACAGATACGCAGTATTTT
.	TRBV5-1	TRBJ1-2	.	CASSSRPGGSNYGYTF	TGCGCCAGCAGCTCACGCCCCGGGGGTAGTAACTATGGCTACACCTTC
TRBD2	TRBV2	TRBJ2-1	.	CASWLTGGLNEQFF	TGTGCCAGCTGGCTAACGGGAGGACTCAATGAGCAGTTCTTC
.	TRBV5-1	TRBJ2-1	.	CASSLEEGKQFF	TGCGCCAGCAGCTTGGAGGAGGGTAAGCAGTTCTTC
TRBD1	TRBV30	TRBJ1-1	.	CAWSGDREGKGF	TGTGCCTGGAGTGGGGACAGGGAGGGGAAGGGTTTT
.	TRBV5-1	TRBJ1-1	few	CASSPGQQLMEAFF	TGCGCCAGCAGCCCCGGACAGCAGCTGATGGAAGCTTTCTTT
.	TRBV7-2	TRBJ1-4	.	CASSSNGAASEKLFF	TGTGCCAGCAGCTCGAATGGGGCTGCGAGCGAAAAACTGTTTTTT
TRBD1	TRBV6-5	TRBJ1-3	.	CAGGTVGRYGNTIYF	TGTGCCGGAGGGACAGTGGGGCGATATGGAAACACCATATATTTT
TRBD1	TRBV2	TRBJ1-6	.	CASSEEGATSPLHF	TGTGCCAGCAGTGAAGAGGGGGCAACTTCACCCCTCCACTTT
TRBD1	TRBV19	TRBJ1-5	.	CASSTGQGLGPQHF	TGTGCCAGTAGTACAGGACAGGGCCTTGGGCCCCAGCATTTT
.	TRBV7-9	TRBJ1-2	.	CASSLALGSHGYTF	TGTGCCAGCAGCTTAGCCTTGGGGAGTCATGGCTACACCTTC
.	TRBV2	TRBJ2-7	few	CATQAELLHSEQYF	TGTGCCACCCAGGCCGAACTTCTTCACTCCGAGCAGTACTTC
TRBD1	TRBV27	TRBJ1-4	.	CASSRIIQGVREKLFF	TGTGCCAGCAGTCGGATTATACAGGGGGTTCGGGAAAAACTGTTTTTT
.	TRBV30	TRBJ1-4	.	CAWSRGAIEKLFF	TGTGCCTGGAGCCGGGGGGCGATTGAAAAACTGTTTTTT
TRBD1	TRBV2	TRBJ1-2	.	CASSGYDRGNYGYTF	TGTGCCAGCAGTGGTTACGACAGGGGGAACTATGGCTACACCTTC
.	TRBV7-2	TRBJ1-1	once	CASSLAISEAFF	TGTGCCAGCAGCTTAGCAATCTCTGAAGCTTTCTTT
.	TRBV10-3	TRBJ2-7	once	CAIRDSGGTPYEQYF	TGTGCCATCAGGGACTCCGGGGGAACTCCCTACGAGCAGTACTTC
.	TRBV10-2	TRBJ2-7	.	CASRQGNSYEQYF	TGCGCCAGCCGGCAGGGGAACTCCTACGAGCAGTACTTC
.	TRBV11-2	TRBJ2-2	.	CASSSTLYGRGATGELFF	TGTGCCAGCAGCTCAACCCTTTACGGTCGGGGGGCCACCGGGGAGCTGTTTTTT
.	TRBV4-1	TRBJ2-1	.	CASSHLSGNEQFF	TGCGCCAGCAGCCATCTTTCGGGCAATGAGCAGTTCTTC
TRBD1	TRBV19	TRBJ1-1	.	CASSMDRGVAFF	TGTGCCAGTAGTATGGACAGGGGGGTGGCTTTCTTT
TRBD1	TRBV18	TRBJ1-5	.	CASSLGTANQPQHF	TGTGCCAGCTCACTCGGGACAGCCAATCAGCCCCAGCATTTT
.	TRBV19	TRBJ2-1	.	CASSIVGGTKANEQFF	TGTGCCAGTAGTATAGTAGGGGGGACTAAGGCCAATGAGCAGTTCTTC
.	TRBV28	TRBJ1-2	.	CATSNYGYTF	TGTGCCACATCTAACTATGGCTACACCTTC
.	TRBV19	TRBJ2-3	.	CASSIQGSADTQYF	TGTGCCAGTAGTATTCAAGGGAGCGCAGATACGCAGTATTTT
.	TRBV29-1	TRBJ1-1	.	CSVASTLNTEAFF	TGCAGCGTTGCCTCGACTTTGAACACTGAAGCTTTCTTT
.	TRBV5-8	TRBJ1-5	.	CASSQIGGRPQHF	TGTGCCAGCAGCCAGATCGGAGGGCGGCCCCAGCATTTT
TRBD2	TRBV5-1	TRBJ2-7	.	CASSLRTSPRSYEQYF	TGCGCCAGCAGCCTTAGGACTAGCCCGAGGTCCTACGAGCAGTACTTC
TRBD1	TRBV6-1	TRBJ1-2	once	CASSETSRDRTPGYTF	TGTGCCAGCAGTGAAACATCCCGGGACAGGACTCCCGGCTACACCTTT
TRBD2	TRBV19	TRBJ2-5	.	CASSRSGAAGEETQYF	TGTGCCAGTAGTAGGTCAGGGGCAGCGGGAGAAGAGACCCAGTACTTC
TRBD1	TRBV2	TRBJ2-3	.	CASSSGTGGTDTQYF	TGTGCCAGCAGTTCCGGGACAGGAGGCACAGATACGCAGTATTTT
TRBD2	TRBV28	TRBJ2-1	.	CASRTGTSGRYEQFF	TGTGCCAGCCGTACCGGGACTAGCGGGAGGTATGAGCAGTTCTTC
TRBD2	TRBV3-1/TRBV3-2	TRBJ2-2	.	CASSQVTSGMVGELFF	TGTGCCAGCAGCCAAGTTACTAGCGGGATGGTCGGGGAGCTGTTTTTT
TRBD1	TRBV9	TRBJ1-2	.	CASSVGGTGGIYGYTF	TGTGCCAGCAGCGTAGGGGGGACAGGAGGTATCTATGGCTACACCTTC